The 22 T cell receptor beta chains below come from one sample, sequenced in a study of patients and donors after allogeneic stem cell transplantation. TCRdb fed the RT-PCR reads into MiXCR, producing one record per CDR3 protein. The sample contains about 960,000 distinct CDR3 sequences, roughly 18% of which appear only once. The sequencing input was blood, either unsorted or a sorted T cell fraction (not recorded which). The origin of the receptors is a human donor who was either an allogeneic HSCT recipient or a stem cell or donor lymphocyte infusion donor (not recorded which). It is not recorded whose cells these are; they may come from a transplant donor.

This clonotype was picked up a small number of times. The V gene is TRBV15, the J gene TRBJ1-5; D remains ambiguous. CDR3 length equals 14 residues. V dropped 0 bases and J dropped 3 bases, with 6 bases sitting between them. Germline V CDR1 and CDR2: LNHNV, YYDKDF (reference sequence). In DNA, the CDR3 is TGTGCCACCAGCAGAGAGAGACCCAATCAGCCCCAGCATTTT. It is translated as CATSRERPNQPQHF.

The V call is TRBV20-1, the J call TRBJ2-6; TRBD1 matches at 10 bases. Germline V lookup: CDR1 DFQATT, CDR2 SNEGSKA (reference sequence). V was clipped by 4 bases and J by 4 bases; unmatched bases: 7. The CDR3 consists of 16 residues. The CDR3: CSAKRTGGSGANVLTF. The CDR3 DNA reads as TGCAGTGCTAAGAGGACAGGGGGTTCCGGGGCCAACGTCCTGACTTTC.

The chain uses TRBV20-1 and TRBJ1-1; 9 bases match TRBD1. CDR1 is DFQATT, CDR2 SNEGSKA, per germline (reference sequence). Trimming removed 6 bases from V and 2 bases from J; junction bases left unmatched: 10. This CDR3 has 15 residues. In DNA form, the CDR3 reads TGCAGTGCCACCGACCTGGGACAGGGAAACACTGAAGCTTTCTTT. It specifies CSATDLGQGNTEAFF.

The gene calls are TRBV20-1 and TRBJ1-6; D unclear. From germline, CDR1 is DFQATT and CDR2 SNEGSKA (reference sequence). V was shortened by 1 base and J by 9 bases, with 7 bases between the two germline ends. CDR3 size: 12 residues. For the CDR3, the DNA is TGCAGTGCTAGAGCTACGGGTTCACCCCTCCACTTT. Its protein is CSARATGSPLHF.

The chain combines TRBV20-1 with TRBJ1-1; no firm D call. This CDR3 is 14 amino acids long. With 0 bases removed from V and 5 bases from J, the gap between germline ends came to 13 bases. Germline assignment: CDR1 DFQATT and CDR2 SNEGSKA (reference sequence). CDR3 in amino acids: CSARDSGVWTEAFF. CDR3 nucleotides: TGCAGTGCTAGAGATTCCGGGGTTTGGACTGAAGCTTTCTTT.

This clonotype was observed at least ten times. V usage is TRBV12-3 or TRBV12-4 and J usage is TRBJ2-7; D is perhaps TRBD1 (6 bases). CDR3 length equals 14 residues. V was cut by 5 bases and J by 5 bases, with 16 bases left in between. In DNA form, the CDR3 reads TGTGCCAGCAGTGCCTCACAGGGTTCCAACGAGCAGTACTTC. Its protein is CASSASQGSNEQYF.

The V gene is TRBV9, the J gene TRBJ2-7, with TRBD2 matching over 10 bases. CDR1 is SGDLS and CDR2 is YYNGEE in the germline V gene. The junction had 5 bases not matched to a gene; V was cut back by 3 bases and J by 2 bases. This CDR3 region has 15 residues. The CDR3 loop is CASSGAAGGPYEQYF. CDR3 bases: TGTGCCAGCAGCGGTGCAGCGGGAGGGCCCTACGAGCAGTACTTC.

The chain carries TRBV5-1 and TRBJ1-2; D unclear. The CDR3 extends over 13 amino acids. Trimming took off 5 bases at V and 2 bases at J, with 10 bases between the two ends. Germline CDR1 reads SGHRS; CDR2 reads YFSETQ. The CDR3 nucleotides read TGCGCCAGCAGTGACAAGTTCAACTATGGCTACACCTTC. Translating gives CASSDKFNYGYTF. The variable domain in full, with the rest retrieved from reference TRBV5-1 and TRBJ1-2, is KAGVTQTPRYLIKTRGQQVTLSCSPISGHRSVSWYQQTPGQGLQFLFEYFSETQRNKGNFPGRFSGRQFSNSRSEMNVSTLELGDSALYLCASSDKFNYGYTFGSGTRLTVV.

The chain recombines TRBV12-3 or TRBV12-4 with TRBJ1-4; D is ambiguous. The CDR3 length is 16 residues. V lost 3 bases and J 5 bases, leaving 16 bases between the germline ends. This CDR3 reads CASSFGRSAQNEKLFF. The CDR3 DNA reads as TGTGCCAGCAGTTTTGGACGTTCGGCGCAAAATGAAAAACTGTTTTTT.

In its sample, this clonotype was seen a few times. The V call is TRBV4-1, the J call TRBJ2-7, with D possibly TRBD1 on 6 matching bases. The CDR3 has 14 residues. With 4 bases removed from V and 5 bases from J, the gap between germline ends came to 15 bases. Germline V CDR1 and CDR2: MGHRA, YSYEKL. The CDR3 protein is CASSPTTGMHEQYF. In DNA, the CDR3 is TGCGCCAGCAGCCCTACTACAGGGATGCACGAGCAGTACTTC.

The chain uses TRBV2 and TRBJ2-2, with D possibly matching TRBD2 (6 bases). Germline assignment: CDR1 SNHLY and CDR2 FYNNEI. V was cut by 6 bases and J by 4 bases, with 18 bases left in between. CDR3 size: 16 residues. The CDR3 nucleotides read TGTGCCAGCAGAGGAATCGGGAGTGGTGGCACCGGGGAGCTGTTTTTT. This codes for CASRGIGSGGTGELFF.

This clonotype showed up many times. The V and J genes are TRBV5-1 and TRBJ2-2, with 9 bases matching TRBD2. Germline CDR1 is SGHRS and CDR2 is YFSETQ. V lost 0 bases, J lost 4 bases, and 4 bases stayed unmatched. There are 16 residues in the CDR3. The CDR3 reads CASSLAPAGGTGELFF. CDR3 sequence (DNA): TGCGCCAGCAGCTTGGCCCCAGCGGGAGGCACCGGGGAGCTGTTTTTT.

The chain is built from TRBV5-1 and TRBJ2-7; 9 bases map to TRBD2. Germline assignment: CDR1 SGHRS and CDR2 YFSETQ. Losses at the gene ends were 0 bases for V and 6 bases for J; bases not matched to a gene: 10. CDR3 length equals 16 residues. CDR3 amino acids: CASSLGFLAGSAEQYF. CDR3 in DNA: TGCGCCAGCAGCTTGGGATTCCTAGCGGGAAGTGCCGAGCAGTACTTC.

This clonotype occurred many times. This chain joins TRBV12-3 or TRBV12-4 and TRBJ1-5; D remains ambiguous. The V end lost 5 bases, the J end lost 4 bases, and 12 bases lay between the germline ends. The CDR3 sequence is 14 residues long. The CDR3 DNA reads TGTGCCAGCAGTATCGGTCTTGCTAATCAGCCCCAGCATTTT. It is translated as CASSIGLANQPQHF.

This clonotype was counted at least ten times. The gene calls are TRBV27 and TRBJ2-3, with D unresolved. The V end was cut by 4 bases, the J end by 6 bases, with 11 bases between. Germline CDR1 reads MNHEY; CDR2 reads SMNVEV (reference sequence). The CDR3 is 13 amino acids. The chain's CDR3 is CASSSNSMDTQYF. CDR3 coding DNA: TGTGCCAGCAGTTCTAACTCCATGGATACGCAGTATTTT.

The chain recombines TRBV6-1 with TRBJ2-3, with TRBD1 identical over 7 bases. Looked up from germline, CDR1 is MNHNS and CDR2 is SASEGT. The CDR3 spans 15 residues. Unmatched junction bases numbered 11, after V lost 3 bases and J lost 8 bases. The CDR3 reads CASSELTGRDATQYF. CDR3 sequence (DNA): TGTGCCAGCAGTGAGTTGACAGGGCGAGATGCTACGCAGTATTTT.

This chain joins TRBV4-2 and TRBJ1-2; TRBD1 might be the D (6 bases). Trimming took 0 bases from V and 4 from J, leaving 12 bases between them. The CDR3 is 15 residues long. The germline gives CDR1 LGHNA, CDR2 YNFKEQ. This CDR3 reads CASSQESGTPYGYTF. CDR3 bases: TGTGCCAGCAGCCAAGAGTCCGGGACACCCTATGGCTACACCTTC.

The chain combines TRBV12-3 or TRBV12-4 with TRBJ2-1; D is possibly TRBD2 (6 bases). The CDR3 consists of 20 residues. Trimming removed 5 bases at V and 7 bases at J, with 33 bases between. CDR3 sequence reads: CASSQRLVERGVTTGNEQFF. The CDR3 bases are TGTGCCAGCAGTCAAAGACTAGTTGAGAGAGGGGTAACTACGGGGAATGAGCAGTTCTTC.

This clonotype has at least ten counts. The J gene is TRBJ2-2, the V gene TRBV5-1; weak D call: TRBD1 (6 bases). Deletions cut 0 bases from V and 2 bases from J, with 11 bases between. CDR1 and CDR2 (germline): SGHRS, YFSETQ. The CDR3 is made up of 16 amino acids. In DNA form, the CDR3 reads TGCGCCAGCAGCTTGGTAGGGACATCAAACACCGGGGAGCTGTTTTTT. Translating gives CASSLVGTSNTGELFF.

The chain couples TRBV18 to TRBJ2-3, with D uncertain. Germline V lookup: CDR1 KGHSH, CDR2 LQKENI. This CDR3 is built from 14 residues. V was trimmed by 3 bases and J by 2 bases, leaving 9 bases between them. CDR3 in amino acids: CASSPTQNTDTQYF. CDR3 coding DNA: TGTGCCAGCTCACCTACTCAGAACACAGATACGCAGTATTTT.

In its sample, this clonotype was seen many times. V gene TRBV20-1 combines with J gene TRBJ1-6; no clear D. Trimming shortened V by 0 bases and J by 6 bases, and 9 bases separated the two germline ends. Germline assignment: CDR1 DFQATT and CDR2 SNEGSKA (reference sequence). This CDR3 has 14 amino acids. This chain's CDR3 is CSARDRIANSPLHF. The CDR3 DNA reads TGCAGTGCTAGAGACAGGATCGCTAATTCACCCCTCCACTTT.

The chain links TRBV27 to TRBJ2-1; D gene uncertain. Germline lookup yields CDR1 MNHEY and CDR2 SMNVEV (reference sequence). V dropped 2 bases and J dropped 7 bases, with 12 bases sitting between them. The CDR3 has 14 residues. The CDR3: CASSLRSNENEQFF. The DNA for the CDR3 is TGTGCCAGCAGTTTAAGGTCGAACGAGAATGAGCAGTTCTTC.